This TCR beta chain was observed in a study of T cells in Graves' hyperthyroidism and ophthalmopathy. Broader study findings: Ophthalmopathy and stable hyperthyroidism were told apart by a 13 V-J model.

In germline, CDR1 is SGHAT, CDR2 FQNNGV. V was shortened by 5 bases and J by 6 bases, with 17 bases between the two germline ends. The CDR3 is 15 amino acids. TCR beta CDR3 regions were amplified from RNA transcripts. TCR CDR3 underwent first-round RT-PCR with the HTBI primer set. One entry per CDR3 protein, called by TCRdb with MiXCR from the multiplex PCR reads. The repertoire consists of some 530,000 distinct CDR3 sequences, with 22% occurring once and the leading ten covering approximately 54%. Roughly 10 ml of fresh peripheral blood supplied the PBMCs. A note on this clonotype: Its target is unknown.

The sequence was collected from a woman in her seventies with Graves' ophthalmopathy. The specimen was blood. The chain employs TRBV11-2 and TRBJ2-1; possible D gene TRBD1, 5 bases. CDR3 amino acids: CASSLLPGRGNEQFF. The CDR3 DNA follows: TGTGCCAGCAGCCTACTCCCGGGTAGGGGCAATGAGCAGTTCTTC.